This T cell receptor beta chain came from a study of shared clonotypes between healthy human individuals. Points from the study as a whole: Non-shared clonotypes were found to have lower generation probabilities than the clonotypes that were shared by all four of the sorted-subset donors. Approximately 5.3% was the fraction of naive CD4 clonotypes found shared across several donors.

This clone was observed once. Its antigen is not identified. Several immunoSEQ plates received, in even portions, the genomic DNA of each subset. Assay: immunoSEQ multiplex PCR; the TCRdb copy retains only in-frame clones and omits some. The top ten clones hold around 0.13% of a sample with 2 million to 2.5 million clones, almost 96% of them seen once. The TCR was taken from a man younger than 35 in good health. What was sequenced was naive CD4+ T cells sorted from blood. Subset denoted: CD45RA+ positively selected.

The CDR3 protein is CASRGGSGYEQYF. CDR3 bases: TGTGCCAGTAGGGGGGGTAGCGGCTACGAGCAGTACTTC. The genes are TRBV19 and TRBJ2-7; possible D gene TRBD2, 6 bases. This CDR3 region has 13 residues. Germline V CDR1 and CDR2: LNHDA, SQIVND (reference sequence). V was shortened by 6 bases and J by 3 bases, with 12 bases between the two germline ends.